Sequencing of this T cell receptor (beta chain) was carried out in a study of shared clonotypes between healthy human individuals. As for the study in general: Three CD4 naive, three CD4 memory, two CD8 naive and one CD8 memory plate were used per donor.

Terminally differentiated effector memory CD45RA+ cells were left out of the naive CD8 fraction, which was CD45RO-negative and positively selected for CCR7. Donors, healthy HIV-negative adults, lacked recent acute infections or vaccinations. The germline gives CDR1 MNHEY, CDR2 SMNVEV (reference sequence). This CDR3 has 14 residues. Trimming pared 5 bases from V and 2 bases from J, leaving 10 bases between. Only in-frame clones appear in the TCRdb table, and some are missing; sequencing was by immunoSEQ multiplex PCR. Of over 800,000 clones listed, about 92% were seen once; the top ten hold under 30%.

The sample was naive CD8+ T cells sorted from blood. J is TRBJ1-5 and V is TRBV27, with D possibly matching TRBD1 (5 bases). The TCR sequence derives from a man aged 30 to 45 in good health. The CDR3 coding sequence is TGTGCCAGCAGTCTAATGGGGGGCAATCAGCCCCAGCATTTT. It translates to CASSLMGGNQPQHF.